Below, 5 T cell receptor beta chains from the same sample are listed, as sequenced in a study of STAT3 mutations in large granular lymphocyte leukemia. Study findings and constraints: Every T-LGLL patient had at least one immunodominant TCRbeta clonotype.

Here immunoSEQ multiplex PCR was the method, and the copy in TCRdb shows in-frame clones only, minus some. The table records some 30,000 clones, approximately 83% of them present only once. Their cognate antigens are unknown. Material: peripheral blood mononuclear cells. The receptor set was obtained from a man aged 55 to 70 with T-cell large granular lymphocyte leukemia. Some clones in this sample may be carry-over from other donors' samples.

For the CDR3, the DNA is TGTGCCTGGAGTTCGACAGGGGGGCATGGCTACACCTTC. This sequence encodes CAWSSTGGHGYTF. The chain couples TRBV30 to TRBJ1-2, with 9 bases that match TRBD1. This CDR3 contains 13 residues. Trimming removed 2 bases from V and 6 bases from J; junction bases left unmatched: 4. Germline V gene sequence: CDR1 GTSNPN, CDR2 SVGIG (reference sequence).

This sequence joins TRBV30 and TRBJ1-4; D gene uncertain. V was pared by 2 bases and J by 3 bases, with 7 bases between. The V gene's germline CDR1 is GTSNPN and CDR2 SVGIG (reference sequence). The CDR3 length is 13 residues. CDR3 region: CAWSKQSNEKLFF. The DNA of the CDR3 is TGTGCCTGGAGTAAGCAGTCTAATGAAAAACTGTTTTTT.

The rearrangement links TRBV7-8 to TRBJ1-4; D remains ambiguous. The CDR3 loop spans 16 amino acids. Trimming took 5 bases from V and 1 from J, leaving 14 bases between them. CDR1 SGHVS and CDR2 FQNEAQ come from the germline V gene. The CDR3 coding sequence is TGTGCCAGCAGCCTACAAAACGGGGTAACTAATGAAAAACTGTTTTTT. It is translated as CASSLQNGVTNEKLFF.

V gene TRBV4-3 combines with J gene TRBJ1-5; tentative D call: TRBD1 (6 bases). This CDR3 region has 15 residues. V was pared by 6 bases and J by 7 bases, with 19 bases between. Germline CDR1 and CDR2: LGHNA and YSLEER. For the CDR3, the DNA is TGCGCCAGCAGTAGTCAATTGGGGGGGCCACAGCCCCAGCATTTT. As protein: CASSSQLGGPQPQHF.

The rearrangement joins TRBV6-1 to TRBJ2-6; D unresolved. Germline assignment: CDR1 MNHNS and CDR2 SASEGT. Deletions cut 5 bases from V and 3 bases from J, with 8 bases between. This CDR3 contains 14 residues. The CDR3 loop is CASSTDDGANVLTF. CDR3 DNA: TGTGCCAGCAGTACAGACGATGGGGCCAACGTCCTGACTTTC.